Following are 20 T cell receptor beta chains from one sample sequenced in a study of OX40 agonist ivuxolimab in advanced cancers. Repertoires were generated with immunoSEQ multiplex PCR, while TCRdb's copy carries only in-frame clones and drops some. The table has 98,000 or so clones, less than 90% seen once. Source: CD4+ or CD8+ T cells sorted from blood, taken in a trial of the OX40 agonist ivuxolimab. The receptors stem from an adult with an advanced solid tumor such as melanoma, head and neck, liver or kidney cancer.

The chain joins TRBV5-1 to TRBJ1-5, with D perhaps TRBD1 (5 bases). CDR1 is SGHRS, CDR2 YFSETQ, per germline. The CDR3 sequence is 15 residues long. V lost 0 bases to trimming and J lost 2 bases, with 9 bases between them. The DNA of the CDR3 is TGCGCCAGCAGCTTGGGAGGGGAGGGCAATCAGCCCCAGCATTTT. Protein sequence: CASSLGGEGNQPQHF.

The V and J genes are TRBV7-9 and TRBJ2-1; TRBD2 matches at 7 bases. Unmatched junction bases numbered 12, after V lost 10 bases and J lost 6 bases. The CDR3 runs 14 residues. Germline values: CDR1 SEHNR, CDR2 FQNEAQ (reference sequence). The CDR3 is CATRWGGLLNEQFF. The CDR3 DNA reads TGTGCCACAAGGTGGGGGGGATTACTCAATGAGCAGTTCTTC. The complete variable domain, with remaining parts taken from reference TRBV7-9 and TRBJ2-1, reads DTGVSQNPRHKITKRGQNVTFRCDPISEHNRLYWYRQTLGQGPEFLTYFQNEAQLEKSRLLSDRFSAERPKGSFSTLEIQRTEQGDSAMYLCATRWGGLLNEQFFGPGTRLTVL.

J is TRBJ1-5 and V is TRBV30; a weak D match, TRBD1 (5 bases). V gave up 2 bases and J gave up 6 bases, with 11 bases separating them. The germline gives CDR1 GTSNPN, CDR2 SVGIG (reference sequence). The CDR3 is 13 residues long. The CDR3 region is CAWSPTGGQPQHF. For the CDR3, the DNA is TGTGCCTGGAGTCCGACGGGGGGTCAGCCCCAGCATTTT.

The rearrangement joins TRBV19 to TRBJ1-5; no firm D call. Between the trimmed V and J ends, which lost 7 bases and 6 bases, there was a span of 22 bases. The CDR3 extends over 16 amino acids. Germline lookup yields CDR1 LNHDA and CDR2 SQIVND (reference sequence). The CDR3 DNA reads TGTGCCAGTACTTCGCAGGTTGGGGAGAGGGTTCAGCCCCAGCATTTT. Translated, it gives CASTSQVGERVQPQHF.

This chain's CDR3 is CASSLLEASYNEQFF. The CDR3 DNA reads TGCGCCAGCTCCCTGTTGGAGGCCTCCTACAATGAGCAGTTCTTC. The rearrangement links TRBV5-1 to TRBJ2-1, with D possibly TRBD2 on 5 matching bases. V lost 7 bases and J lost 0, with 14 bases in between. Per the germline V gene, CDR1 is SGHRS and CDR2 is YFSETQ. The CDR3 contains 15 residues. The whole variable domain, remainder taken from reference TRBV5-1 and TRBJ2-1, is KAGVTQTPRYLIKTRGQQVTLSCSPISGHRSVSWYQQTPGQGLQFLFEYFSETQRNKGNFPGRFSGRQFSNSRSEMNVSTLELGDSALYLCASSLLEASYNEQFFGPGTRLTVL.

The CDR3 DNA sequence: TGTGCCAGCAGTTTATCCCCTCTGGGGAACACTGAAGCTTTCTTT. This sequence encodes CASSLSPLGNTEAFF. This chain connects TRBV28 to TRBJ1-1; D not resolved. The length of the CDR3 is 15 residues. CDR1 and CDR2 from the germline V gene are MDHEN and SYDVKM. Trimming took 1 base from V and 1 from J, leaving 10 bases between them.

The rearrangement uses TRBV6-5 and TRBJ1-2, with D possibly matching TRBD1 (6 bases). V was clipped by 1 base and J by 7 bases, with 10 bases between them. Germline V gene lookup returns CDR1 MNHEY and CDR2 SVGAGI. The CDR3 totals 13 residues. The CDR3 region is CASSYWGRGGYTF. The CDR3 DNA follows: TGTGCCAGCAGTTACTGGGGGCGCGGTGGCTACACCTTC.

This clone occurred once. The V gene is TRBV28, the J gene TRBJ2-7, with D perhaps matching TRBD1 or TRBD2 (5 bases each). The CDR3 length is 14 residues. Germline CDR1 MDHEN, CDR2 SYDVKM. V lost 8 bases to trimming and J lost 0 bases, with 14 bases between them. The CDR3 spells CASQRGGSSYEQYF. Here the CDR3 DNA reads TGTGCCAGCCAACGGGGCGGCAGCTCCTACGAGCAGTACTTC.

This chain connects TRBV7-9 to TRBJ2-5; no definite D call. This CDR3 is 15 amino acids long. Germline-derived CDR1 and CDR2 are SEHNR and FQNEAQ (reference sequence). V was shortened by 1 base and J by 4 bases, with 13 bases between the two germline ends. CDR3 nucleotides: TGTGCCAGCAGCTTAGGCGCAGGTCCACGAGAGACCCAGTACTTC. Its protein is CASSLGAGPRETQYF.

The chain links TRBV7-2 to TRBJ2-1, with D hard to call. V dropped 4 bases and J dropped 7 bases, with 14 bases sitting between them. The germline gives CDR1 SGHTA, CDR2 FQGNSA. This CDR3 contains 14 residues. The CDR3 DNA follows: TGTGCCAGCAGCTCGAGATTGTTCGAGAATGAGCAGTTCTTC. This sequence encodes CASSSRLFENEQFF. Variable domain in full (rest from reference TRBV7-2 and TRBJ2-1): GAGVSQSPSNKVTEKGKDVELRCDPISGHTALYWYRQSLGQGLEFLIYFQGNSAPDKSGLPSDRFSAERTGGSVSTLTIQRTQQEDSAVYLCASSSRLFENEQFFGPGTRLTVL.

The sample holds one count of this clone. V gene TRBV7-6 combines with J gene TRBJ1-6; D is perhaps TRBD1 (5 bases). The CDR3 is 15 residues long. Germline V lookup: CDR1 SGHVS, CDR2 FNYEAQ. Trimming cost V 1 base and J 6 bases, with 10 bases left between them. The chain's CDR3 is CASSLVEGTNSPLHF. CDR3 DNA: TGTGCCAGCAGCTTAGTTGAGGGGACTAATTCACCCCTCCACTTT.

For the CDR3, the DNA is TGTGCCAGCAGTGACCCCCCCGTCTACGAGCAGTACGTC. As protein: CASSDPPVYEQYV. The rearrangement links TRBV6-1 to TRBJ2-7; the D is unclear. Germline V gives CDR1 MNHNS, CDR2 SASEGT. V lost 3 bases and J lost 3, with 9 bases in between. This CDR3 has 13 residues.

V is TRBV4-1 and J is TRBJ2-5; 10 bases line up with TRBD2. The length of the CDR3 is 17 residues. After removal of 0 bases from V and 4 bases from J, the junction contained 8 bases not matched to a gene. CDR1 is MGHRA, CDR2 YSYEKL, per germline. CDR3 DNA: TGCGCCAGCAGCCAAGATGGAGCGGGAGGGCCCTCAGAGACCCAGTACTTC. As protein: CASSQDGAGGPSETQYF.

The J gene is TRBJ2-1, the V gene TRBV10-3; perhaps TRBD2 as D (6 bases). CDR3 length: 13 residues. Germline V lookup: CDR1 ENHRY, CDR2 SYGVKD. The germline V and J ends were trimmed by 10 bases and 2 bases, with 12 bases remaining between them. CDR3 nucleotides: TGTGCCACCCTTAGCGGAACCTACAATGAGCAGTTCTTC. This codes for CATLSGTYNEQFF.

The chain employs TRBV2 and TRBJ1-2; D gene ambiguous. This CDR3 region has 12 residues. Germline loops: CDR1 SNHLY, CDR2 FYNNEI. V lost 5 bases and J 2 bases, leaving 6 bases between the germline ends. CDR3 sequence reads: CASSSENYGYTF. In DNA form, the CDR3 reads TGTGCCAGCAGTTCCGAAAACTATGGCTACACCTTC.

This sequence joins TRBV7-9 and TRBJ2-1; TRBD2 agrees at 12 bases. The CDR3 covers 16 residues. J was trimmed by 7 bases and V by 1 base; bases with no gene match: 5. Germline CDR1 and CDR2: SEHNR and FQNEAQ (reference sequence). The CDR3 is CASSLETSGSWNEQFF. CDR3 nucleotide sequence: TGTGCCAGCAGCTTAGAGACTAGCGGGAGTTGGAATGAGCAGTTCTTC.

The rearrangement joins TRBV7-9 to TRBJ2-2, with 7 bases fitting TRBD2. The CDR3 extends over 15 amino acids. In germline, CDR1 is SEHNR, CDR2 FQNEAQ (reference sequence). J lost 6 bases, V lost 6 bases, and 10 bases had no gene match. The CDR3 bases are TGTGCCAGCAGTCCTGCGGGGGAACGGGCCGGGGAGCTGTTTTTT. The encoded protein is CASSPAGERAGELFF.

This chain uses TRBV6-6 with TRBJ2-7; possibly TRBD2 for D (6 bases). V lost 0 bases and J lost 7, with 16 bases in between. From germline, CDR1 is MNHNY and CDR2 SVGAGI (reference sequence). The CDR3 covers 15 residues. CDR3 DNA: TGTGCCAGCAGTTACTCGAGACAGATCGGGAGTGAGCAGTACTTC. This encodes CASSYSRQIGSEQYF.

This clone was picked up one time. Other DNA sequences in this specimen translate into the identical CDR3. The chain combines TRBV5-1 with TRBJ2-5; D is perhaps TRBD1 (6 bases). The CDR3 has 13 amino acids. The V gene lost 2 bases and the J gene lost 4 bases, with 9 bases spanning the gap. The germline gives CDR1 SGHRS, CDR2 YFSETQ. The CDR3 here is CASSFEGGETQYF. CDR3 in DNA: TGCGCCAGCAGCTTCGAAGGGGGAGAGACCCAGTACTTC.

J is TRBJ2-3 and V is TRBV6-6; 7 bases match TRBD1. The CDR3 sequence is 12 residues long. With 4 bases clipped from V and 9 bases from J, the junction kept 4 bases outside the gene matches. Germline CDR1 MNHNY, CDR2 SVGAGI (reference sequence). DNA of the CDR3: TGTGCCAGCAGTTCCCCGACAGGGACGCAGTATTTT. It codes for CASSSPTGTQYF.